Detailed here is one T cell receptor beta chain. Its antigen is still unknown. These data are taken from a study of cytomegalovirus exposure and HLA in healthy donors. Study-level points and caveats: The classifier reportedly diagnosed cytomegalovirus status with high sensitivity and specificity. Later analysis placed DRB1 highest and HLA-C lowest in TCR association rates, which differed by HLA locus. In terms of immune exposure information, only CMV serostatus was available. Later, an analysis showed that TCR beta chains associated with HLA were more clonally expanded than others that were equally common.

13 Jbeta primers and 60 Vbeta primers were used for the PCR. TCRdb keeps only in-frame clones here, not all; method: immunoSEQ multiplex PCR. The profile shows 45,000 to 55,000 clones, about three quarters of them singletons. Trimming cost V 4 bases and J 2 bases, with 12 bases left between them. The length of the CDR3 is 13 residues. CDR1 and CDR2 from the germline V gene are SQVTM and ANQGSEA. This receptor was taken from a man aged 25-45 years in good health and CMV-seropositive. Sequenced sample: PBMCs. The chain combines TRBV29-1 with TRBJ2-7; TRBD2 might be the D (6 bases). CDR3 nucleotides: TGCAGCGTTGCCCGGCCGGGAGCCTACGAGCAGTACTTC. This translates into CSVARPGAYEQYF.